The T cell receptor (beta chain) under discussion was sequenced for a study of blood T cell repertoires in COVID-19. Study-level background: PBMCs, B-cell-depleted T cells, or T cells provided the cDNA or gDNA that made up the material.

The study recruited people aged 18 to 89 years across around 23 US areas. Cohorts were based on clinical histories the participants reported. Germline-derived CDR1 and CDR2 are KGHSH and LQKENI. The CDR3 is made up of 15 amino acids. V was pared by 6 bases and J by 7 bases, with 10 bases of the junction left unmatched. Original data processing: Quantification of nucleated cells was approximated via reference gene primer amplification. Using immunoSEQ multiplex PCR, the repertoire was profiled, and TCRdb retains in-frame clones only, with some absent. V and J calls plus clone size are reproduced from that table; the DNA served to infer D and trimming. The sample lists more than 100,000 clones; 84% were seen once.

This clonotype was obtained from a man aged 35 to 55 with acute COVID-19. The V call is TRBV18, the J call TRBJ1-5, with 9 bases identical to TRBD1. The specimen was PBMCs or T cells enriched from blood (not recorded which). As DNA, the CDR3 is TGTGCCAGCTCGCCGGGACAGGGAAGTGCGCAGCCCCAGCATTTT. Translated: CASSPGQGSAQPQHF.